This TCR beta chain was sequenced for a study of T-cell memory formation after mild COVID-19. Comment on this clonotype: The antigen remains unidentified. A read error may explain this, as a much larger clone is one base away.

V gave up 6 bases and J gave up 5 bases, with 9 bases separating them. CDR1 is MNHEY and CDR2 is SVGAGI in the germline V gene. The CDR3 length is 12 residues. Whole-study findings and limits: Among clones peaking at day 37 in the second wave, SARS-CoV-2 specificity remained unconfirmed. Those CD4+ clones that contracted were mainly in CM and EM (CD8+ ones in EMRA).

TCRdb re-called the 5' RACE reads with MiXCR, one entry per CDR3 protein. The data show 500,000 to 550,000 distinct CDR3 sequences, approximately 20% seen once. Sequencing used PBMCs or a T cell subset sorted from them (not recorded which). The sequence derives from an adult woman who had mild COVID-19 (a few samples of this study predate the infection). Cell type and time point are not known. The genes are TRBV6-5 and TRBJ2-3; the D gene is possibly TRBD2 (6 bases). Here the CDR3 reads CASSSAGDTQYF. For the CDR3, the DNA is TGTGCCAGCAGCTCAGCGGGAGATACGCAGTATTTT.